The source of this TCR beta chain is a study of identical twins. Each CDR3 protein is one row after TCRdb ran MiXCR on the 5' RACE reads. The profile covers 500,000 to 650,000 distinct CDR3 sequences, with under 25% appearing a single time and around 0.48% taken by the ten largest. This sample was shared with a second study, whose subject was yellow fever vaccine responses in identical twins.

What was sequenced was CD4+ T cells sorted from blood. This sequence was found in a young woman in good health.

DNA for the CDR3: TGCGCCAGCAGCCCCGACAGAACCTATAATTCACCCCTCCACTTT. It yields the protein CASSPDRTYNSPLHF. V and J are TRBV5-1 and TRBJ1-6; D possibly corresponds to TRBD1 (5 bases). V was cut by 4 bases and J by 2 bases, with 10 bases left in between. This CDR3 spans 15 amino acids. The germline gives CDR1 SGHRS, CDR2 YFSETQ.